Each of the 2 T cell receptor beta chains below was sequenced from the same sample in a study of cytomegalovirus exposure and HLA in healthy donors. 60 Vbeta and 13 Jbeta primers were used in PCR. Profiled with immunoSEQ multiplex PCR; TCRdb holds only in-frame clones, not every one. The sample records fewer than 150,000 clones, 70% to 85% being singletons. Specimen: PBMCs. The origin of the receptors is a man aged 40-49 years in good health and CMV-seropositive.

This chain links TRBV5-1 with TRBJ2-1, with 9 positions matching TRBD2. Trimming cost V 2 bases and J 9 bases; bases outside gene matches: 6. This CDR3 has 14 amino acids. Germline CDR1 is SGHRS and CDR2 is YFSETQ. The CDR3 DNA is TGCGCCAGCAGCTTCCCTAGCGGGACCGGTGAGCAGTTCTTC. It is translated as CASSFPSGTGEQFF.

This chain links TRBV11-3 with TRBJ1-6; 7 nucleotides align to TRBD1. The germline V gene encodes CDR1 SGHNT and CDR2 YENEEA. The length of the CDR3 is 16 residues. V shed 3 bases, J shed 6 bases, and the junction held 8 bases outside the gene matches. CDR3 DNA: TGTGCCAGCAGCTTCCTGAGGGGGCCGTTTAATTCACCCCTCCACTTT. Protein sequence: CASSFLRGPFNSPLHF.